These 8 T cell receptor beta chains share one sample of origin, sequenced in a study of blood T cell repertoires in COVID-19. The method was immunoSEQ multiplex PCR; TCRdb's version includes in-frame clones alone and lacks a portion of them. Of 200,000 to 250,000 clones in the sample, approximately 82% were seen once. Sequenced sample: peripheral blood. The receptor source for this set is a woman in her thirties or forties who had recovered from COVID-19.

This clone was picked up one time. The chain joins TRBV15 to TRBJ1-2, with D possibly being TRBD1 (5 bases). The CDR3 sequence is 15 residues long. Germline CDR1 reads LNHNV; CDR2 reads YYDKDF (reference sequence). Trimming took 0 bases from V and 8 from J, leaving 16 bases between them. CDR3 sequence reads: CATSRELIGDEGYTF. The DNA of the CDR3 is TGTGCCACCAGCAGAGAATTGATAGGGGATGAGGGCTACACCTTC.

This clone occurred once. The V call is TRBV10-3, the J call TRBJ1-1; D gene ambiguous. CDR3 length: 14 amino acids. Germline lookup yields CDR1 ENHRY and CDR2 SYGVKD. V shed 0 bases and J shed 5 bases, with 10 bases lying between them. The CDR3 nucleotides are TGTGCCATCAGTGAGTCAGGGAGGAGGACTGAAGCTTTCTTT. Translating it yields CAISESGRRTEAFF.

The genes are TRBV9 and TRBJ2-5, with D possibly being TRBD1 (6 bases). The CDR3 loop spans 14 amino acids. Germline assignment: CDR1 SGDLS and CDR2 YYNGEE. V was shortened by 2 bases and J by 3 bases, with 11 bases between the two germline ends. DNA for the CDR3: TGTGCCAGCAGCGTGGGAACAGGGAAAGAGACCCAGTACTTC. It translates to CASSVGTGKETQYF.

The J gene is TRBJ1-5, the V gene TRBV19; the match to TRBD1 covers 9 bases. Germline V gives CDR1 LNHDA, CDR2 SQIVND (reference sequence). V lost 6 bases, J lost 4 bases, and 4 bases stayed unmatched. The CDR3 runs to 14 residues. CDR3: CASSQTGGNQPQHF. The CDR3 bases are TGTGCCAGTAGCCAGACAGGGGGAAATCAGCCCCAGCATTTT.

J is TRBJ1-1 and V is TRBV11-2; 8 bases fit TRBD1. V dropped 5 bases and J dropped 4; count of bases not matched to a gene: 6. This CDR3 has 14 residues. CDR1 and CDR2 from the germline V gene are SGHAT and FQNNGV. For the CDR3, the DNA is TGTGCCAGCAGCGTTAATACAGGGGGCACTGAAGCTTTCTTT. Its translation: CASSVNTGGTEAFF.

This chain connects TRBV11-2 to TRBJ2-2, with D maybe TRBD2 (5 bases). This CDR3 is 16 amino acids long. Germline V gene data show CDR1 as SGHAT and CDR2 as FQNNGV. V was shortened by 0 bases and J by 6 bases, with 14 bases between the two germline ends. CDR3 coding DNA: TGTGCCAGCAGCTTAGATACGGGGTACGGGGCCGGGGAGCTGTTTTTT. It codes for CASSLDTGYGAGELFF.

The chain employs TRBV7-2 and TRBJ2-5; 7 bases fit TRBD1. CDR3 length equals 14 residues. From germline, CDR1 is SGHTA and CDR2 FQGNSA. V was pared by 5 bases and J by 6 bases, with 9 bases of the junction left unmatched. The DNA for the CDR3 is TGTGCCAGCAGCCCGACAGGGATCGAAAAGACCCAGTACTTC. Its protein is CASSPTGIEKTQYF.

The rearrangement joins TRBV30 to TRBJ1-2; a weak D match, TRBD1 (5 bases). This CDR3 contains 13 residues. The ends were cut back, 5 bases at V and 7 bases at J, with 17 bases in the middle. Looked up from germline, CDR1 is GTSNPN and CDR2 is SVGIG (reference sequence). The DNA of the CDR3 is TGTGCCTGGTCCAAGGTGGGAGGGGTTGGCTACACCTTC. Its translation: CAWSKVGGVGYTF. Based on the CDR3 plus reference TRBV30 and TRBJ1-2, the full variable domain is SQTIHQWPATLVQPVGSPLSLECTVEGTSNPNLYWYRQAAGRGLQLLFYSVGIGQISSEVPQNLSASRPQDRQFILSSKKLLLSDSGFYLCAWSKVGGVGYTFGSGTRLTVV.